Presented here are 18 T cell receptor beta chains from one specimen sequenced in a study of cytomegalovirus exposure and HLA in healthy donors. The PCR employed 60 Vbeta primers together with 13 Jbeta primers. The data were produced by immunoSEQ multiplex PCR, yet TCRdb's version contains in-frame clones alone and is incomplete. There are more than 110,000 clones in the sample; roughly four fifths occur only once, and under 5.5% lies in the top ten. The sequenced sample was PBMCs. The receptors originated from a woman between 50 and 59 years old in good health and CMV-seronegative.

The CDR3 sequence is CASSPFTGDQPQHF. As DNA, the CDR3 is TGTGCCAGCAGCCCCTTTACAGGGGATCAGCCCCAGCATTTT. This chain uses TRBV2 with TRBJ1-5; TRBD1 aligns across 7 bases. CDR3 length: 14 amino acids. Germline assignment: CDR1 SNHLY and CDR2 FYNNEI. The junction had 7 bases not matched to a gene; V was cut back by 6 bases and J by 5 bases.

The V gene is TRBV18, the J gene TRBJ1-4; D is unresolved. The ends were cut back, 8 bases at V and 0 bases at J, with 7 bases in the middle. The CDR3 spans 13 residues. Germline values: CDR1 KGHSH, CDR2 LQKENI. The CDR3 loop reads CASLSATNEKLFF. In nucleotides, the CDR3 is TGTGCCAGCCTCAGTGCAACTAATGAAAAACTGTTTTTT. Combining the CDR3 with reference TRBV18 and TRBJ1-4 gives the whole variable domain NAGVMQNPRHLVRRRGQEARLRCSPMKGHSHVYWYRQLPEEGLKFMVYLQKENIIDESGMPKERFSAEFPKEGPSILRIQQVVRGDSAAYFCASLSATNEKLFFGSGTQLSVL.

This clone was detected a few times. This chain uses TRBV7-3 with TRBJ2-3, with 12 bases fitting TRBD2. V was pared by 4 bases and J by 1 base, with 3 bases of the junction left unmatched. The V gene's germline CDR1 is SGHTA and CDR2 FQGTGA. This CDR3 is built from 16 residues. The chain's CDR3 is CASSSLAGGGTDTQYF. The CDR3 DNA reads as TGTGCCAGCAGCTCGCTAGCGGGGGGGGGCACAGATACGCAGTATTTT. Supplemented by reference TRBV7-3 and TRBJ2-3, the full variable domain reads GAGVSQTPSNKVTEKGKYVELRCDPISGHTALYWYRQSLGQGPEFLIYFQGTGAADDSGLPNDRFFAVRPEGSVSTLKIQRTERGDSAVYLCASSSLAGGGTDTQYFGPGTRLTVL.

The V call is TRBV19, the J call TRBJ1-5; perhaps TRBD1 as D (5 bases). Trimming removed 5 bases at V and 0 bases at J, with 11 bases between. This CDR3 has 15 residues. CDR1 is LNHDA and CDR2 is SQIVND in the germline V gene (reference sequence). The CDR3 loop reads CASSAGPNSNQPQHF. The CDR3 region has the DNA TGTGCCAGTAGTGCAGGGCCCAATAGCAATCAGCCCCAGCATTTT.

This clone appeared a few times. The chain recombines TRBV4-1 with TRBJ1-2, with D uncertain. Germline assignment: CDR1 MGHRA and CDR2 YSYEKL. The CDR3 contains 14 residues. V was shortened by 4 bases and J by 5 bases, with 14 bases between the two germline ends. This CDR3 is CASSPRMLGYGYTF. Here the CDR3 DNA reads TGCGCCAGCAGCCCCAGGATGTTAGGATATGGCTACACCTTC.

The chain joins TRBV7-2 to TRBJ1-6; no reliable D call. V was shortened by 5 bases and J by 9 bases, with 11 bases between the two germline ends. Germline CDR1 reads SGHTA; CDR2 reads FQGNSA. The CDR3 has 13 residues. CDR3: CASSQGDGSPLHF. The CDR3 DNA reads TGTGCCAGCAGCCAAGGAGACGGTTCACCCCTCCACTTT.

The chain's CDR3 is CASSGGGADETQYF. CDR3 DNA sequence: TGCGCCAGCAGTGGAGGGGGGGCCGATGAGACCCAGTACTTC. V usage is TRBV5-1 and J usage is TRBJ2-5, with D perhaps matching TRBD2 (7 bases). This CDR3 is 14 amino acids long. Trimming took off 5 bases at V and 5 bases at J, with 16 bases between the two ends. CDR1 SGHRS and CDR2 YFSETQ come from the germline V gene.

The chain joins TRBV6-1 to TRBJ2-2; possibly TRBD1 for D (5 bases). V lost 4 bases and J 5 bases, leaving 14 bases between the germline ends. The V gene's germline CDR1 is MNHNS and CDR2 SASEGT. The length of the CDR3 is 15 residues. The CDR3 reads CASSADTLETGELFF. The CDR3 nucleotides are TGTGCCAGCAGTGCGGACACCTTAGAAACCGGGGAGCTGTTTTTT.

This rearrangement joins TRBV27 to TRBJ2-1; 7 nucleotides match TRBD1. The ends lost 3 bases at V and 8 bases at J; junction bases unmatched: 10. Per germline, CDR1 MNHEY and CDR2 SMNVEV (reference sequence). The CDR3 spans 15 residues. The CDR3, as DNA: TGTGCCAGCAGTTTCGCGGCAGGGGGAAACGATGAGCAGTTCTTC. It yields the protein CASSFAAGGNDEQFF.

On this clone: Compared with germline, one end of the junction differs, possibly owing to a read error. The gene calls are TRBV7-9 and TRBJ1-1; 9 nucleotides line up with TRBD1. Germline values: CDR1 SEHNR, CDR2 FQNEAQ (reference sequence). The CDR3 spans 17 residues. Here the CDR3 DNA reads TGTTCCAGCAGCTTTCCGGGACAGGGAGGTTGGGGCACTGAAGCTTTCTTT. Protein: CSSSFPGQGGWGTEAFF.

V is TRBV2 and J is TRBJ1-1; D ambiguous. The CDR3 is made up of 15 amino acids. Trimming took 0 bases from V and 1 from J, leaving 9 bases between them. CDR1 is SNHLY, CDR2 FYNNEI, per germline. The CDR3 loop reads CASSEAGLTNTEAFF. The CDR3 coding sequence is TGTGCCAGCAGTGAAGCGGGCCTCACGAACACTGAAGCTTTCTTT.

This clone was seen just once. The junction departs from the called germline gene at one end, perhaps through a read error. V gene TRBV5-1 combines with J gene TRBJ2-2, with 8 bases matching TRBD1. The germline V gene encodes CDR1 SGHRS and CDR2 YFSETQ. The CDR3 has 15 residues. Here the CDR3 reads CASSGGTGNIGELFF. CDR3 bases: TGCGCCAGCAGCGGAGGGACAGGTAACATCGGGGAGCTGTTTTTT.

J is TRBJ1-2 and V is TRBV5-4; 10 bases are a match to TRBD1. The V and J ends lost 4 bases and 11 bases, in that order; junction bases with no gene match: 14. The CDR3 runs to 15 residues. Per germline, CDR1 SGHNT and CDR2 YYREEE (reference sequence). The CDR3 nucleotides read TGTGCCAGCAGCCCCGGGACAGGGGCCAGCGGGGGGTACACCTTC. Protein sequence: CASSPGTGASGGYTF.

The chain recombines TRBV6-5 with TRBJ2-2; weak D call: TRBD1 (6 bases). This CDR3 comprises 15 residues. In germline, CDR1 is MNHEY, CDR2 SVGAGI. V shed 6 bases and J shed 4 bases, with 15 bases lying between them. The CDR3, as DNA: TGTGCCAGCAGGTATACAGGGAAGCTCACCGGGGAGCTGTTTTTT. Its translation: CASRYTGKLTGELFF.

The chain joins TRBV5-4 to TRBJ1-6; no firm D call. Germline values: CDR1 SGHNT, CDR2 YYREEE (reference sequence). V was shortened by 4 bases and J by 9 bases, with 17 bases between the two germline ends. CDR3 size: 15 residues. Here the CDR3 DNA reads TGTGCCAGCAGCGTAGGACTCTTCGAGGGTTCACCCCTCCACTTT. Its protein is CASSVGLFEGSPLHF.

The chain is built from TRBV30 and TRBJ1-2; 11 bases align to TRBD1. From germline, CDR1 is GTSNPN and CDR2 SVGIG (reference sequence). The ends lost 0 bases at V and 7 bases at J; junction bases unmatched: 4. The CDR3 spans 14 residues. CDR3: CAWSVGTGGSGYTF. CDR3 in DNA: TGTGCCTGGAGTGTAGGGACAGGGGGAAGTGGCTACACCTTC.

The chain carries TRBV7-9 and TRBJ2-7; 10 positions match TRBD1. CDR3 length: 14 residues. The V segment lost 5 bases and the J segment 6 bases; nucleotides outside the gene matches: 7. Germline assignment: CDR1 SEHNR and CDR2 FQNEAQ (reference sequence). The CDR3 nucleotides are TGTGCCAGCAGCCCAGACAGGGGGCTCGGCGAGCAGTACTTC. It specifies CASSPDRGLGEQYF.

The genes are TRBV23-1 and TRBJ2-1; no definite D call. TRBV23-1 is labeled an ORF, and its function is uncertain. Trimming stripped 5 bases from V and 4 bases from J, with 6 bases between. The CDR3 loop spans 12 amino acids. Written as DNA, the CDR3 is TGCGCCAGCAGTAAGAGGTACAATGAGCAGTTCTTC. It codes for CASSKRYNEQFF.